The rows below give T cell receptor beta chains drawn from one sample of a study of cytomegalovirus exposure and HLA in healthy donors. Profiling relied on immunoSEQ multiplex PCR, and the TCRdb table lists in-frame clones only, not all of them. This sample has about 140,000 clones, with 70% found just once. What was sequenced was PBMCs. All receptors come from a woman in her thirties in good health and CMV-seronegative. The CDR3 runs from the conserved cysteine through the conserved F or W. A D gene is named only where the DNA matches it firmly. The size entry is marked missing in some rows and otherwise reads once, few, many or a size class.

D	size	V	J	DNA	CDR3
TRBD1	.	TRBV7-2	TRBJ2-2	TGTGCCAGCAGCCAACTCGGGCAGGGGGCCGGTGGGGAGCTGTTTTTT	CASSQLGQGAGGELFF
.	few	TRBV11-2	TRBJ2-1	TGTGCCAGCAGCCCGGCGGCGGGGACTCACAATGAGCAGTTCTTC	CASSPAAGTHNEQFF
.	.	TRBV5-4	TRBJ2-2	TGTGCCAGCAGCCCGGTGGTAGCGGACACCGGGGAGCTGTTTTTT	CASSPVVADTGELFF
TRBD2	.	TRBV6-5	TRBJ2-3	TGTGCCAGCAGTTACTCGGCGGGGGTAACCTCAGATACGCAGTATTTT	CASSYSAGVTSDTQYF
TRBD2	.	TRBV27	TRBJ2-4	TGTGCCAGCAGTCCTCAGCGGGACTGGGGCAAAAACATTCAGTACTTC	CASSPQRDWGKNIQYF
TRBD2	.	TRBV28	TRBJ2-5	TGTGCCAGCAGTCTTAGCGGGCGGGAGACCCAGTACTTC	CASSLSGRETQYF
TRBD2	.	TRBV7-8	TRBJ2-3	TGTGCCAGCAGCTTGGGAGGGCGCACAGATACGCAGTATTTT	CASSLGGRTDTQYF
.	.	TRBV12-5	TRBJ2-5	TGTGCTAGTGGTTTGGTACACTGGCGGGGGCGTGAGACCCAGTACTTC	CASGLVHWRGRETQYF
.	.	TRBV9	TRBJ2-3	TGTGCCAGCAGCGTTGGACTACAGGCGGGTACAGATACGCAGTATTTT	CASSVGLQAGTDTQYF
TRBD2	few	TRBV11-2	TRBJ2-2	TGTGCCAGCAGCTGGGCGGGAGAGCCCGGGGAGCTGTTTTTT	CASSWAGEPGELFF
TRBD2	few	TRBV4-2	TRBJ2-1	TGTGCCAGCAGCCATGAGCGGGGGGGCTCCTACAATGAGCAGTTCTTC	CASSHERGGSYNEQFF
.	.	TRBV7-3	TRBJ2-2	TGTGCCAGCAGCTTTTTGACACGTGGGACCGGGGAGCTGTTTTTT	CASSFLTRGTGELFF
.	.	TRBV30	TRBJ2-5	TGTGCCTGGAGTCTATTGGGCAGGGAAGAGACCCAGTACTTC	CAWSLLGREETQYF
TRBD1	.	TRBV6-5	TRBJ2-5	TGTGCCAGCAGTTATTTGGGACAGGGGGCTTCGGGGACCCAGTACTTC	CASSYLGQGASGTQYF
TRBD1	once	TRBV29-1	TRBJ1-2	TGCAGCGTGGACGCAGGGGGCCCCTATGGCTACACCTTC	CSVDAGGPYGYTF
TRBD1	.	TRBV10-3	TRBJ1-2	TGTGCCATCAGGGACCCGACAGGGCAAAGGGATGGCTACACCTTC	CAIRDPTGQRDGYTF
TRBD2	.	TRBV4-1	TRBJ2-5	TGCGCCAGCAGCCAAGTTAGCGGGGCCGGGGAGACCCAGTACTTC	CASSQVSGAGETQYF
TRBD2	.	TRBV28	TRBJ2-5	TGTGCCAGCAGTTTCCTAGCGGGAGGTAAAGAGACCCAGTACTTC	CASSFLAGGKETQYF
.	few	TRBV2	TRBJ1-5	TGTGCCAGCAGTGGGCAGGGAGGGTATCAGCCCCAGCATTTT	CASSGQGGYQPQHF
.	few	TRBV9	TRBJ1-6	TGTGCCAGCAGCGTCGACAGGACTAATTCACCCCTCCACTTT	CASSVDRTNSPLHF
.	.	TRBV5-1	TRBJ2-7	TGCGCCAGCAGCTTGGTTCCTCAACAGGGCTCCTACGAGCAGTACTTC	CASSLVPQQGSYEQYF
.	.	TRBV19	TRBJ2-7	TGTGCCAGTAGTGAACGGGGTGGCGCCTACGAGCAGTACTTC	CASSERGGAYEQYF
.	.	TRBV9	TRBJ2-3	TGTGCCAGCAGCGTAGTAGGGGGGGGTGGGGCAGATACGCAGTATTTT	CASSVVGGGGADTQYF
.	.	TRBV11-3	TRBJ2-1	TGTGCCAGCAGCGTCAGGGGCACCTACAATGAGCAGTTCTTC	CASSVRGTYNEQFF
.	.	TRBV6-5	TRBJ1-5	TGTGCCAGCAGACGGACATCTGACAGCAATCAGCCCCAGCATTTT	CASRRTSDSNQPQHF
TRBD2	once	TRBV6-1	TRBJ2-1	TGTGCCAGCAGTGATCTAGCGGGGTCCTACAATGAGCAGTTCTTC	CASSDLAGSYNEQFF
.	few	TRBV2	TRBJ2-7	TGTGCCACCAGGGTAACCTACGAGCAGTACTTC	CATRVTYEQYF
.	.	TRBV5-1	TRBJ1-1	TGCGCCAGCAGCGGGAGGGAAGATGAAGCTTTCTTT	CASSGREDEAFF
.	.	TRBV20-1	TRBJ1-2	TGCAGTGCTCCAGGGGGCTACACCTTC	CSAPGGYTF
.	.	TRBV4-1	TRBJ2-7	TGCGCCAGCAGCCACCTCTCCTACGAGCAGTACTTC	CASSHLSYEQYF
TRBD1	.	TRBV7-9	TRBJ2-6	TGTGCCAGCAGATCGCGGAGACAGGGGGACTCTGGGGCCAACGTCCTGACTTTC	CASRSRRQGDSGANVLTF
TRBD2	few	TRBV6-1	TRBJ2-3	TGTGCCAGCAGTGACACCCCGGGGGGGGCCGGAACAGATACGCAGTATTTT	CASSDTPGGAGTDTQYF
TRBD2	once	TRBV10-3	TRBJ2-5	TGTGCCATCAGTGATCTCGGCGGGGGGGCCCGGGAGACCCAGTACTTC	CAISDLGGGARETQYF
.	.	TRBV9	TRBJ1-1	TGTGCCAGCAGCGGCGGGACGGGGCATATGAACACTGAAGCTTTCTTT	CASSGGTGHMNTEAFF
.	few	TRBV6-1	TRBJ2-1	TGTGCCAGCAGTGATTCTCACAATGAGCAGTTCTTC	CASSDSHNEQFF
.	few	TRBV7-2	TRBJ2-7	TGTGCCAGCAGCTTAGCACTGAACCCCTACGAGCAGTACTTC	CASSLALNPYEQYF
.	once	TRBV9	TRBJ2-3	TGTGCCAGCAGCGTATGGAGGGGGCCACCAGATACGCAGTATTTT	CASSVWRGPPDTQYF
.	once	TRBV12-2	TRBJ2-1	TGTGCAAGTCGCTTAGTCCCAAAACTCGGTGAGCAGTTCTTC	CASRLVPKLGEQFF
.	.	TRBV11-2	TRBJ1-2	TGTGCCAGCAGCTTGGCGGGGCTCGGCTATGGATACACCTTC	CASSLAGLGYGYTF
.	.	TRBV5-1	TRBJ2-1	TGCGCCAGCAGCCCACCGAACGGCGTATCGGGGCAGTTCTTC	CASSPPNGVSGQFF
.	.	TRBV27	TRBJ1-6	TGTGCCAGCAGGGTAGGAGGACCTTTTGGGAATTCACCCCTCCACTTT	CASRVGGPFGNSPLHF
.	few	TRBV6-5	TRBJ2-2	.	CASSTSTNTGELFF
TRBD1	.	TRBV7-3	TRBJ1-2	TGTGCCAGCAGCCCGTCCCGGGACAGGGTGGAAGGCTACACCTTC	CASSPSRDRVEGYTF
.	.	TRBV14	TRBJ2-6	TGTGCCAGCAGCCAGCAAATGGGGACAATAAGCTCTGGGGCCAACGTCCTGACTTTC	CASSQQMGTISSGANVLTF
.	few	TRBV5-1	TRBJ2-1	TGCGCCAGCAGCTTGTGGGGGGAGTACAATGAGCAGTTCTTC	CASSLWGEYNEQFF
.	.	TRBV29-1	TRBJ2-1	TGCAGCGTTGTGGCGGGACCGGAACAGAGCTCCTACAATGAGCAGTTCTTC	CSVVAGPEQSSYNEQFF